This TCR beta chain was captured in a study of blood T cell repertoires in COVID-19. This clone was found a few times. The data were produced by immunoSEQ multiplex PCR, yet TCRdb's version contains in-frame clones alone and is incomplete. The table has some 140,000 clones, roughly 90% seen once. V lost 4 bases, J lost 2 bases, and 3 bases lay in between. This CDR3 is 11 amino acids long. Germline CDR1 reads SNHLY; CDR2 reads FYNNEI. The chain recombines TRBV2 with TRBJ2-7; no clear D. This TCR derives from an older man with active COVID-19. Input material: peripheral blood. The CDR3 nucleotides are TGTGCCAGCAGTGTTACCTACGAGCAGTACTTC. As protein: CASSVTYEQYF.